Below are 6 T cell receptor beta chains sequenced from a single sample in a study of long-term antiretroviral therapy in people with HIV. With survey level as its setting, the immunoSEQ assay was v3.0. Generated by immunoSEQ multiplex PCR, the TCRdb table keeps only in-frame clones and is missing some. The sample records 15,000 to 20,000 clones, roughly 90% being singletons. The input for sequencing was unsorted PBMCs, taken 0.7 years before starting antiretroviral therapy. These receptors were obtained from a man between 50 and 59 years old with HIV.

The rearrangement links TRBV19 to TRBJ2-2, with TRBD2 matching over 8 bases. Germline CDR1 LNHDA, CDR2 SQIVND (reference sequence). Trimming took 5 bases from V and 3 from J; bases not matched to a gene: 8. This CDR3 is built from 16 residues. DNA for the CDR3: TGTGCCAGTAGTGTTGTAGCGGGGACTTACACCGGGGAGCTGTTTTTT. Amino acid sequence: CASSVVAGTYTGELFF.

This clone was detected a few times. The V and J genes are TRBV7-3 and TRBJ2-2; perhaps D is TRBD1 or TRBD2 (7 bases each). The ends were cut back, 2 bases at V and 5 bases at J, with 12 bases in the middle. This CDR3 region has 15 residues. Germline V gives CDR1 SGHTA, CDR2 FQGTGA. CDR3 amino acids: CASSLYQGGTGELFF. The CDR3 bases are TGTGCCAGCAGCTTATACCAGGGGGGGACCGGGGAGCTGTTTTTT.

CDR3 sequence reads: CASSPHSAGGLGTQHF. Here the CDR3 DNA reads TGTGCCAGCAGCCCTCATTCGGCAGGGGGGCTGGGAACCCAGCATTTT. V gene TRBV11-2 combines with J gene TRBJ1-5; 7 nucleotides line up with TRBD1. The CDR3 sequence is 16 residues long. The J segment lost 11 bases and the V segment lost 5 bases, leaving 18 bases of the junction unmatched. In germline, CDR1 is SGHAT, CDR2 FQNNGV. Filled out from reference TRBV11-2 and TRBJ1-5, the complete variable domain reads EAGVAQSPRYKIIEKRQSVAFWCNPISGHATLYWYQQILGQGPKLLIQFQNNGVVDDSQLPKDRFSAERLKGVDSTLKIQPAKLEDSAVYLCASSPHSAGGLGTQHFGDGTRLSIL.

CDR3 coding DNA: TGCAGCGTTGAAGGGGACAGGGGGTCTGACGAGCAGTACTTC. Translating gives CSVEGDRGSDEQYF. V usage is TRBV29-1 and J usage is TRBJ2-7; TRBD1 aligns across 11 bases. Germline CDR1 is SQVTM and CDR2 is ANQGSEA. This CDR3 has 14 amino acids. Trimming removed 1 base from V and 5 bases from J; junction bases left unmatched: 4.

This CDR3 is CASSSLAGSYEQYF. The CDR3 DNA reads TGTGCCAGCAGCTCTCTAGCGGGATCCTACGAGCAGTACTTC. This sequence joins TRBV11-3 and TRBJ2-7; 9 nucleotides match TRBD2. The ends lost 4 bases at V and 1 base at J; junction bases unmatched: 2. The CDR3 spans 14 residues. Germline CDR1 is SGHNT and CDR2 is YENEEA.

The J gene is TRBJ1-5, the V gene TRBV5-8; D gene unclear. This CDR3 has 17 residues. V lost 0 bases and J lost 0, with 13 bases in between. Germline CDR1 and CDR2: SGHTS and YDEGEE. This chain's CDR3 is CASSLVVGIYSNQPQHF. In DNA form, the CDR3 reads TGTGCCAGCAGCTTGGTCGTCGGAATATATAGCAATCAGCCCCAGCATTTT.